This TCR beta chain was identified during a study of shared T cell receptors in the human thymus (dated by TCRdb to about 2021). With regard to the full study: The study examined how self-reactive, shared T-cell receptor alpha chains are generated in the human thymus.

Libraries were made using the immunoSEQ multiplex PCR assay. Drawn from immuneACCESS, this table holds only the in-frame rearrangements with V and J called that TCRdb kept. Clones are partly lost; checked studies trace under half to an unresolved V gene and leave the rest unexplained. The table for this sample lists about 610,000 clones; roughly 88% of them were counted only once. Of the sample, 0.0095% to 0.011% falls within the top ten clones. From the germline V gene, CDR1 is SGHVS and CDR2 is FQNEAQ. For this chain, trimming is 0 bases at the V end and 2 bases at the J end, and the number of junction bases without a gene match is 8. The CDR3 contains 17 residues, cysteine and phenylalanine counted. The retained sequence is limited to the CDR3, 51 bases, with the frame set at the first base. Details on this clone: The clone's antigen remains unknown. No base quality values were provided; no much bigger clone lies one nucleotide off.

The data were also submitted as part of a second study, on human thymus T cells. The second study's paper adds: In Finland, the donors were immunologically healthy infants who were having open corrective cardiac surgery for congenital heart defects. Thymus tissue was collected as surgical resects that were removed during corrective cardiac surgery. Usage of V and J gene segments appeared to be biased in both the thymic and the peripheral blood repertoires. Highly overlapping thymic TCR repertoires among unrelated individuals were reported in the related research. The study described the TCR alpha and beta repertoires in under ten infant thymus samples and a few matching peripheral blood samples. Donor ages ranging from about 7 to 250 days were recorded, and about six male and a couple of female infants were included in the cohort. Thymocytes were released mechanically from tissue and stored at -70 °C as pellets of roughly 9-32 million cells. Genomic DNA was extracted from frozen cell pellets with a QIAsymphony instrument. The immunoSEQ multiplex PCR assay was used to amplify the TCRB and TCRAD loci from a standardized amount of quality-controlled genomic DNA. The amplicons covered the V(D)J region and were long enough to include the CDR3 and to identify the V and J genes. The commercial immunoSEQ service was used to sequence amplicons on an Illumina platform. Corrections for primer bias and sequencing errors followed previously described methods, while TCRAD and TCRB definitions were based on the IMGT database. Analysis of the repertoires was done with immunoSEQ Analyzer 3.0 and VDJTools and included basic statistics, V/J segment usage, diversity estimates, rarefaction and pairwise overlap. Diversity was estimated with Chao1, ChaoE, Efron-Thisted, Shannon and inverse Simpson indices, and also on datasets down-sampled to the smallest sample. Repertoire overlap used strict matching of CDR3 nucleotide sequence, V gene and J gene, with Jaccard-based multidimensional scaling clustering. On average, about 800,000 unique TCRB clonotypes were obtained from thymus samples, compared with around 78,000 from blood samples.

The chain is assembled from TRBV7-8 and TRBJ2-7; TRBD2 agrees with 9 junctional bases. Input material: thymocytes. The TCR was taken from a boy in the first two years of life with a congenital heart defect. Donor details come from another sample of the same person, matched by shared clones. The CDR3 protein sequence reads: CASSLADGREGTYEQYF. At the DNA level, the sequence is TGTGCCAGCAGCTTAGCAGACGGGCGGGAGGGAACCTACGAGCAGTACTTC.